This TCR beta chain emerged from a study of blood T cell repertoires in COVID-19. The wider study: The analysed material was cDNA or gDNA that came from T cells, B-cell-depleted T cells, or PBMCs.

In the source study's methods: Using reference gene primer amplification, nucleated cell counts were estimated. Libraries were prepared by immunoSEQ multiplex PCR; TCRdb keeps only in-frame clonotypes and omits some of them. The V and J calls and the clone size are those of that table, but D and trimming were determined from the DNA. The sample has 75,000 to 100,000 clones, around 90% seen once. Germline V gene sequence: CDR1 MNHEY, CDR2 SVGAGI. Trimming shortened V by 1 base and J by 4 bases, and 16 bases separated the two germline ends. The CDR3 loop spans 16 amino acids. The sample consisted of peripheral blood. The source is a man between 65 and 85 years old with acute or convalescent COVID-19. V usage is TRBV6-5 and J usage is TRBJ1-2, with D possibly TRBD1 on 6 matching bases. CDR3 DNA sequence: TGTGCCAGCAGTTACTGGGATGGGCAGGGGTCCTATGGCTACACCTTC. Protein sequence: CASSYWDGQGSYGYTF.